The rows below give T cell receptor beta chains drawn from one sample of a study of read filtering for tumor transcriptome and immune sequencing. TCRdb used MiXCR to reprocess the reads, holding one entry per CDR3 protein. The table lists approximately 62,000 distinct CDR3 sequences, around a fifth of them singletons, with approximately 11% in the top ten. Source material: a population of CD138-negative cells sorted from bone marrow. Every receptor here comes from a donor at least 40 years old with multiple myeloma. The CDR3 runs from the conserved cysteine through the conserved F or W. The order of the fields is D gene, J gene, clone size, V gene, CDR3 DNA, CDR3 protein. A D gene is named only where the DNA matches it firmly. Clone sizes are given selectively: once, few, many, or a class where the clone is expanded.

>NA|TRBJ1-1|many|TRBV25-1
TGTGCCAGCAGTGAATGGGGGGGTGTGAGCACTGAAGCTTTCTTT
CASSEWGGVSTEAFF
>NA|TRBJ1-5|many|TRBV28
TGTGCCAGCAGTCTCTACCGGGGCAGGACTAGCAATCAGCCCCAGCATTTT
CASSLYRGRTSNQPQHF
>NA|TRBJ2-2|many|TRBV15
TGTGCCACCAGCAGAGCGGGGAGCACCGGGGAGCTGTTTTTT
CATSRAGSTGELFF
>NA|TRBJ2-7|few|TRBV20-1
TGCAGTGCTAGCGGGTTACGGGGATACTACGAGCAGTACTTC
CSASGLRGYYEQYF
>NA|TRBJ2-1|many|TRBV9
TGTGCCAGCAGCGCCGAGGGGACTCCGACATACAATGAGCAGTTCTTC
CASSAEGTPTYNEQFF
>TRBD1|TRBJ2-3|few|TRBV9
TGTGCCAGCAGCGTAGAGGGACAGGGGGCAGATACGCAGTATTTT
CASSVEGQGADTQYF
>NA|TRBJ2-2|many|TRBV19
TGTGCCAGTAGTATACAAGACACCGGGGAGCTGTTTTTT
CASSIQDTGELFF
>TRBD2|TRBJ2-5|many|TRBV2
TGTGCCAGCAGGACCCCTTCAGCGGGAGGGCAAGAGACCCAGTACTTC
CASRTPSAGGQETQYF
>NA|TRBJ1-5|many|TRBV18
TGTGCCAGCTCTCAGGACGGCTACAATCAGCCCCAGCATTTT
CASSQDGYNQPQHF
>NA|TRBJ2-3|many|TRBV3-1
TGTGCCAGCAGCCAAGCCCCGGTTAGCACAGATACGCAGTATTTT
CASSQAPVSTDTQYF
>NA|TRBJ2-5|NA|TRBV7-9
TGTGGCAGCAGCTTAGGGGAGACCCAGTACTTC
CGSSLGETQYF
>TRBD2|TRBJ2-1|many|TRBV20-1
TGCAGTGCTAGCCCCCTAGCGGGAAGTTACAATGAGCAGTTCTTC
CSASPLAGSYNEQFF
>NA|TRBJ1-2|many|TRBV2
TGTGCCAGCAGTGACGACAGAAACTATGGCTACACCTTC
CASSDDRNYGYTF
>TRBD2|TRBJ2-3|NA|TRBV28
TGTGGCAGCAGCTCCCCAGTGGGCGGGGGGGTTCGCACAGATACGCAGTATTTT
CGSSSPVGGGVRTDTQYF
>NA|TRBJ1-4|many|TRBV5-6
TGTGCCAGCAGCTTATCCGACCTCGGGGGCTTACAGGAAAAACTGTTTTTT
CASSLSDLGGLQEKLFF
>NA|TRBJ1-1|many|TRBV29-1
TGCAGCGTTGTAGACAGTTCCTCGGGAGCTTTCTTT
CSVVDSSSGAFF
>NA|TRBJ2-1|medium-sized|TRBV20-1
TGCAGTGCTAGTGCCCCAAGCTCCTACAATGAGCAGTTCTTC
CSASAPSSYNEQFF
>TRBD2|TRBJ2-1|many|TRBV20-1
TGCAGTGCTATACACCTAGCGGGGGGCAATGAGCAGTTCTTC
CSAIHLAGGNEQFF
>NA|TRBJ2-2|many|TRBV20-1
TGCAGTGCTAGATACAGAGTCGTCCATAAAAACACCGGGGAGCTGTTTTTT
CSARYRVVHKNTGELFF
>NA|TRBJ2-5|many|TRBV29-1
TGCAGCGTGACACCTCAAGAGACCCAGTACTTC
CSVTPQETQYF
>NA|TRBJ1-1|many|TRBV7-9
TGTGCCAGCACCCCCGCGACAGGAAAGAACACTGAAGCTTTCTTT
CASTPATGKNTEAFF
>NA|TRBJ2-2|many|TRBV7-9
TGTGCCAGCAGTTTTCTCGGGAGTGGGACCGGGGAGCTGTTTTTT
CASSFLGSGTGELFF
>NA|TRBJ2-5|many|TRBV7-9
TGTGCCAGCAGCTTAGGCCCAGTGGAAGAGACCCAGTACTTC
CASSLGPVEETQYF
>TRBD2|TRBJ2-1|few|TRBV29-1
TGCAGCGTTGAGGGGTTAGCGGGAGGGTACAATGAGCAGTTCTTC
CSVEGLAGGYNEQFF
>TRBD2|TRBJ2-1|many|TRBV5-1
TGCGCCAGCAGCTGGAAGCGGGAGAGCTCCTACAATGAGCAGTTCTTC
CASSWKRESSYNEQFF
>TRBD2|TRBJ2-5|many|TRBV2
TGTGCCAGCAGTGAATCGCGGGGGGGAGGAGCGACCCAGTACTTC
CASSESRGGGATQYF
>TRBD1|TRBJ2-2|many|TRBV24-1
TGTGCCACCAGTGAGGATACAGGGGTCACCGGGGAGCTGTTTTTT
CATSEDTGVTGELFF
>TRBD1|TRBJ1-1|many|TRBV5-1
TGCGCCAGCAGCTTGACTACAGGGGGCAAGAACACTGAAGCTTTCTTT
CASSLTTGGKNTEAFF
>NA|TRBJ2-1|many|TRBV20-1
TGCAGTGCTACTGGACAGTACAATGAGCAGTTCTTC
CSATGQYNEQFF
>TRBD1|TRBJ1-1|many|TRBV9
TGTGCCAGCAGCCCCTGGACAGGGACGAACACTGAAGCTTTCTTT
CASSPWTGTNTEAFF
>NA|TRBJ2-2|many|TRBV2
TGTGCCAGCACCACCTCCACAGGGATAAACACCGGGGAGCTGTTTTTT
CASTTSTGINTGELFF
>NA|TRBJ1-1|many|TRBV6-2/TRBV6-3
TGTGCCAGCAGTAACCGACACAACACTGAAGCTTTCTTT
CASSNRHNTEAFF
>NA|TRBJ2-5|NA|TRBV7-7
TGTGCTAGCAGCTCCACCGGGACTTCTTGGACCCAGTACTTC
CASSSTGTSWTQYF
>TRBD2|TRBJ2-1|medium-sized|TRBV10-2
TGCGCCAGCAATCCCGGACTAGCGGGGAATGAGCAGTTCTTC
CASNPGLAGNEQFF
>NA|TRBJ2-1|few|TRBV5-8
TGTGCCAGCAGAAAATCGGGGGCATACAATGAGCAGTTCTTC
CASRKSGAYNEQFF
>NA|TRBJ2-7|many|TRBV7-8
TGTGCCAGCAGCCTGGGACGGGCCTTATCGTATGAGCAGTACTTC
CASSLGRALSYEQYF
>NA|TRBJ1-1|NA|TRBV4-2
TGTGCCAGAAGCCAAGACGGTCCGAACACTGAAGCCTTCTTT
CARSQDGPNTEAFF
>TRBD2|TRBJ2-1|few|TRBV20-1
TGCAGTGCTAGAAGCCCTGGGCTAGCGGACTACAATGAGCAGTTCTTC
CSARSPGLADYNEQFF
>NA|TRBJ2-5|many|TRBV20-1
TGCAGTGCTAGAGGGTGGGAAGCCCGAGGGGAGACCCAGTACTTC
CSARGWEARGETQYF
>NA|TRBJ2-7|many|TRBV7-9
TGTGCCAGCAGCTCCTTATCTGAGGACAGTTCTGGGCAGTACTTC
CASSSLSEDSSGQYF
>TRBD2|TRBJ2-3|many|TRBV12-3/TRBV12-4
TGTGCCAGCAGTTCCCCAGTCGGGGGGACCCCCACAGATACGCAGTATTTT
CASSSPVGGTPTDTQYF
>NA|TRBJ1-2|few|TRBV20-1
TGCAGTGCTAGAGATGAGTTAGGAGGTTTTGAAGACTATGGCTACACCTTC
CSARDELGGFEDYGYTF
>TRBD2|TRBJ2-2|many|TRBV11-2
TGTGCCAGCAGCTTAGAAGCGGGGGGCACCGGGGAGCTGTTTTTT
CASSLEAGGTGELFF
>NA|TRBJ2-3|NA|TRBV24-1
TGTGCCACGATTCCGGGTGGGTCTACAGATACGCAGTATTTT
CATIPGGSTDTQYF
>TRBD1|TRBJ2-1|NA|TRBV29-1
TGCAGCGTTGTTGTAGGGGGCGGACTTTACAATGAGCAGTTCTTC
CSVVVGGGLYNEQFF